This T cell receptor (beta chain) was observed in a study of high-grade serous ovarian cancer treatment subgroups. V lost 5 bases, J lost 5 bases, and 12 bases stayed unmatched. CDR3 length: 16 amino acids. From germline, CDR1 is MDHEN and CDR2 SYDVKM. Study results and limitations: Without spatial data, bulk sequencing limits insight into HGSC tumor diversity.

The protocol was immunoSEQ multiplex PCR, while the TCRdb copy is restricted to in-frame clones and leaves out a portion. This sample has some 20,000 clones; around 74% occur once, and the top ten carry approximately 6.4%. Tumor tissue was taken before any definitive surgery or chemotherapy was given. Regarding this clone: Its antigen is unidentified.

The chain combines TRBV28 with TRBJ2-5; 9 positions agree with TRBD2. The clonotype originates from a human donor with high-grade serous ovarian cancer. The source material was tumor tissue. CDR3 nucleotides: TGTGCCAGCAGTCCGCTGGCGGGAGGGGGGCGGGAGACCCAGTACTTC. It translates to CASSPLAGGGRETQYF.